These 11 T cell receptor beta chains were all obtained from the same sample, sequenced in a study of T cell repertoires in cytomegalovirus infection. TCRdb re-derived calls from the reads in MiXCR, one entry per CDR3 protein. The sample carries some 560,000 distinct CDR3 sequences, around 40% recorded once. These TCRs' antigens remain unknown. Source: cultured PBMCs, taken from culture after CMV antigen stimulation. These receptors were obtained from a human donor in good health (CMV status not recorded). Some clones in this sample may be carry-over from other donors' samples.

The genes are TRBV7-9 and TRBJ2-1, with 13 nucleotides matching TRBD2. The CDR3 consists of 15 residues. After removal of 7 bases from V and 6 bases from J, the junction contained 6 bases not matched to a gene. Germline CDR1 reads SEHNR; CDR2 reads FQNEAQ (reference sequence). This chain's CDR3 is CASTSGTSGTNEQFF. The CDR3 DNA reads as TGTGCCAGCACTTCCGGGACTAGCGGGACCAATGAGCAGTTCTTC. Together with reference TRBV7-9 and TRBJ2-1, the CDR3 gives the full variable domain: DTGVSQNPRHKITKRGQNVTFRCDPISEHNRLYWYRQTLGQGPEFLTYFQNEAQLEKSRLLSDRFSAERPKGSFSTLEIQRTEQGDSAMYLCASTSGTSGTNEQFFGPGTRLTVL.

There are a few counts of this clonotype. This chain joins TRBV4-3 and TRBJ2-3; D is unclear. V lost 1 base and J lost 4, with 15 bases in between. The CDR3 is 16 amino acids. Germline V gene sequence: CDR1 LGHNA, CDR2 YSLEER. CDR3 in DNA: TGCGCCAGCAGCCAAGTAGCCCTCAATGCGGCAGATACGCAGTATTTT. Its translation: CASSQVALNAADTQYF.

The chain is built from TRBV27 and TRBJ2-7; 7 bases agree with TRBD1. The germline gives CDR1 MNHEY, CDR2 SMNVEV (reference sequence). CDR3 length: 13 amino acids. The trim removed 6 bases at V and 2 bases at J, leaving 4 bases unmatched. The CDR3 DNA reads TGTGCCAGCAGGCAAGGGACAGCCTACGAGCAGTACTTC. Translating it yields CASRQGTAYEQYF.

The chain combines TRBV20-1 with TRBJ2-7, with 10 bases fitting TRBD2. Trimming cost V 6 bases and J 2 bases; bases outside gene matches: 10. There are 15 residues in the CDR3. CDR1 DFQATT and CDR2 SNEGSKA come from the germline V gene (reference sequence). DNA of the CDR3: TGCAGTGCCCGGGGGCTAGCGGGGGCGGCCTACGAGCAGTACTTC. Translation: CSARGLAGAAYEQYF.

The rearrangement joins TRBV7-2 to TRBJ1-2; D remains unclear. The CDR3 spans 12 residues. The ends were cut back, 3 bases at V and 6 bases at J, with 8 bases in the middle. Germline lookup yields CDR1 SGHTA and CDR2 FQGNSA. CDR3 bases: TGTGCCAGCAGCTTGTACATGGATGGCTACACCTTC. Its translation: CASSLYMDGYTF.

The chain carries TRBV4-2 and TRBJ1-3; no firm D call. Germline-derived CDR1 and CDR2 are LGHNA and YNFKEQ. The length of the CDR3 is 17 residues. The V end was cut by 3 bases, the J end by 0 bases, with 15 bases between. DNA of the CDR3: TGTGCCAGCAGCCAGGAAGTGGCGAGTCACTCTGGAAACACCATATATTTT. Protein product: CASSQEVASHSGNTIYF.

The chain has TRBV19 and TRBJ1-5; TRBD1 is a possible D gene (5 bases). Per the germline V gene, CDR1 is LNHDA and CDR2 is SQIVND (reference sequence). V lost 6 bases and J 5 bases, leaving 17 bases between the germline ends. The CDR3 contains 15 residues. CDR3 region: CASRMGTGEDQPQHF. The CDR3, as DNA: TGTGCCAGTAGGATGGGGACGGGTGAGGATCAGCCCCAGCATTTT.

The V gene is TRBV6-5, the J gene TRBJ2-7; D ambiguous. The V gene lost 0 bases and the J gene lost 2 bases, with 14 bases spanning the gap. The CDR3 runs to 16 residues. Germline-derived CDR1 and CDR2 are MNHEY and SVGAGI. The CDR3 protein is CASSYSRRNPPYEQYF. The CDR3 DNA is TGTGCCAGCAGTTACTCGAGGAGAAATCCCCCCTACGAGCAGTACTTC.

The V gene is TRBV10-3, the J gene TRBJ2-7, with TRBD2 identical over 11 bases. V lost 10 bases to trimming and J lost 1 base; unmatched junction nucleotides: 6. CDR1 and CDR2 (germline): ENHRY, SYGVKD. The CDR3 has 14 residues. CDR3 nucleotides: TGTGCCACGTTCGGGACTAGCGGATCCTACGAGCAGTACTTC. Its translation is CATFGTSGSYEQYF.

This clonotype turned up a few times. The rearrangement links TRBV12-3 or TRBV12-4 to TRBJ1-1; perhaps TRBD1 as D (5 bases). The CDR3 has 14 residues. The ends were cut back, 4 bases at V and 4 bases at J, with 13 bases in the middle. CDR3 nucleotides: TGTGCCAGCAGTTATGGTGGGGGAGGCACTGAAGCTTTCTTT. This sequence encodes CASSYGGGGTEAFF.

This clonotype was detected only a few times. This rearrangement joins TRBV19 to TRBJ2-1; perhaps TRBD2 as D (5 bases). Germline CDR1 LNHDA, CDR2 SQIVND (reference sequence). This CDR3 is built from 16 residues. Trimming took 8 bases from V and 5 from J, leaving 22 bases between them. The CDR3 loop reads CASGKIGIDPNNEQFF. The DNA of the CDR3 is TGTGCCAGTGGGAAAATCGGGATCGACCCTAACAATGAGCAGTTCTTC. The whole variable domain, remainder taken from reference TRBV19 and TRBJ2-1, is DGGITQSPKYLFRKEGQNVTLSCEQNLNHDAMYWYRQDPGQGLRLIYYSQIVNDFQKGDIAEGYSVSREKKESFPLTVTSAQKNPTAFYLCASGKIGIDPNNEQFFGPGTRLTVL.